What follows are 23 T cell receptor beta chains derived from one specimen sequenced in a study of radiotherapy plus CTLA-4 blockade in lung cancer. Clones were sequenced by immunoSEQ multiplex PCR, and TCRdb holds only the in-frame ones, with some missing. This sample has 23,000 or so clones, with roughly 70% found just once. Sample: peripheral blood, taken from a patient treated with radiotherapy plus ipilimumab. These receptors were obtained from a human donor with non-small cell lung cancer whose response to radiotherapy plus ipilimumab could not be evaluated.

This clone showed up just a few times. This chain uses TRBV5-1 with TRBJ1-2; maybe TRBD1 (5 bases). The CDR3 extends over 14 amino acids. CDR1 SGHRS and CDR2 YFSETQ come from the germline V gene. V dropped 3 bases and J dropped 11 bases, with 20 bases sitting between them. The CDR3 loop reads CASSSTGTGREYTF. Here the CDR3 DNA reads TGCGCCAGCAGCTCGACCGGGACGGGCCGGGAGTACACCTTC. Filled out from reference TRBV5-1 and TRBJ1-2, the complete variable domain reads KAGVTQTPRYLIKTRGQQVTLSCSPISGHRSVSWYQQTPGQGLQFLFEYFSETQRNKGNFPGRFSGRQFSNSRSEMNVSTLELGDSALYLCASSSTGTGREYTFGSGTRLTVV.

This clone has a single count. The chain joins TRBV18 to TRBJ2-5; TRBD1 matches 10 bases. The closer fit of TRBJ2-7 to the DNA end suggests the J call may be wrong. The CDR3 loop spans 18 amino acids. CDR1 and CDR2 from the germline V gene are KGHSH and LQKENI. CDR3 residues: CASSPSTGGPISSYEQYF. The DNA for the CDR3 is TGTGCCAGCTCACCGTCGACAGGGGGCCCAATTAGCTCCTACGAGCAGTACTTC.

This chain connects TRBV7-2 to TRBJ2-1, with TRBD2 as a possible D gene (5 bases). Looked up from germline, CDR1 is SGHTA and CDR2 is FQGNSA. There are 16 residues in the CDR3. Trimming removed 6 bases from V and 4 bases from J, with 19 bases in between. The CDR3 DNA reads as TGTGCCAGCAGGGATCAGCCCGGACTCGGGTACAATGAGCAGTTCTTC. It yields the protein CASRDQPGLGYNEQFF.

This rearrangement joins TRBV5-1 to TRBJ1-1; a weak D match, TRBD1 (6 bases). This CDR3 has 14 amino acids. CDR1 is SGHRS and CDR2 is YFSETQ in the germline V gene. The germline V and J ends were trimmed by 4 bases and 1 base, with 11 bases remaining between them. The CDR3 here is CASSQDSPNTEAFF. The CDR3 DNA reads TGCGCCAGCAGCCAGGACAGCCCGAACACTGAAGCTTTCTTT.

V is TRBV15 and J is TRBJ2-1, with 10 bases aligning to TRBD1. The CDR3 totals 17 residues. Germline V gene data show CDR1 as LNHNV and CDR2 as YYDKDF (reference sequence). V shed 0 bases and J 5 bases; nucleotides not matched to a gene: 7. The CDR3: CATSRDIGDRGNNEQFF. The DNA of the CDR3 is TGTGCCACCAGCAGAGATATTGGGGACAGGGGTAACAATGAGCAGTTCTTC.

CDR3 sequence reads: CASSPQQGNTEAFF. In nucleotides, the CDR3 is TGTGCCAGCTCACCCCAACAGGGGAATACTGAAGCTTTCTTT. The V gene is TRBV18, the J gene TRBJ1-1; 7 bases map to TRBD1. The germline V gene has CDR1 KGHSH and CDR2 LQKENI. Trimming cost V 3 bases and J 5 bases; bases outside gene matches: 6. The CDR3 extends over 14 amino acids.

The chain employs TRBV4-1 and TRBJ2-1, with a possible D match to TRBD2 (6 bases). The CDR3 sequence is 15 residues long. Germline V CDR1 and CDR2: MGHRA, YSYEKL. The V and J ends lost 4 bases and 7 bases respectively, with 17 bases between them. Here the CDR3 reads CASSPRDFYTNEQFF. The CDR3 DNA sequence: TGCGCCAGCAGCCCCCGGGACTTCTACACTAATGAGCAGTTCTTC.

The chain recombines TRBV5-4 with TRBJ2-7; D may be TRBD2 (6 bases). Trimming removed 0 bases from V and 2 bases from J, with 9 bases in between. In germline, CDR1 is SGHNT, CDR2 YYREEE (reference sequence). This CDR3 contains 14 residues. CDR3 bases: TGTGCCAGCAGCTTGGGCGGGACCCCCTACGAGCAGTACTTC. This translates into CASSLGGTPYEQYF.

On this clone itself: At one of its ends the junction is not consistent with the germline gene, which may arise from a read error. The chain is built from TRBV4-1 and TRBJ1-4; 10 nucleotides match TRBD1. CDR1 MGHRA and CDR2 YSYEKL come from the germline V gene. The CDR3 length is 16 residues. CDR3: CASSQGDRGANEKLFF. The DNA of the CDR3 is TGTGCCAGCAGCCAAGGGGACAGGGGTGCTAATGAAAAACTGTTTTTT.

The rearrangement uses TRBV7-3 and TRBJ2-1; TRBD2 matches 11 bases. V trimming: 2 bases; J trimming: 8 bases; junction bases outside the gene matches: 5. Germline loops: CDR1 SGHTA, CDR2 FQGTGA. This CDR3 contains 15 residues. The DNA for the CDR3 is TGTGCCAGCAGCTTATTAGCGGGAGGGGGGTATGAGCAGTTCTTC. It is translated as CASSLLAGGGYEQFF.

V is TRBV2 and J is TRBJ1-5, with unresolved D. The CDR3 length is 15 residues. Trimming removed 3 bases from V and 6 bases from J, with 15 bases in between. In germline, CDR1 is SNHLY, CDR2 FYNNEI. CDR3 nucleotides: TGTGCCAGCAGTGACCCCGGGGATTATTCTCAGCCCCAGCATTTT. This encodes CASSDPGDYSQPQHF.

The CDR3 DNA reads TGTGCCAGCAGTGACGAGAAGGAGGAAATGGGTAGAAAGTTCTTC. Its translation: CASSDEKEEMGRKFF. The chain is built from TRBV6-4 and TRBJ2-1, with D maybe TRBD2 (5 bases). This CDR3 is built from 15 residues. Trimming pared 2 bases from V and 14 bases from J, leaving 22 bases between. Germline V gene sequence: CDR1 MRHNA, CDR2 SNTAGT.

This clone was recorded a few times. This chain links TRBV2 with TRBJ1-1; D may be TRBD1 (5 bases). From germline, CDR1 is SNHLY and CDR2 FYNNEI. The CDR3 contains 15 residues. The ends were cut back, 5 bases at V and 1 base at J, with 14 bases in the middle. The DNA of the CDR3 is TGTGCCAGCAGTCCGGGACGGACTAGGAACACTGAAGCTTTCTTT. Residues: CASSPGRTRNTEAFF.

V gene TRBV4-2 combines with J gene TRBJ2-7; 10 nucleotides agree with TRBD2. The CDR3 loop spans 18 amino acids. The germline CDR1 and CDR2 sequences are LGHNA and YNFKEQ. With V trimmed by 0 bases and J by 6 bases, 14 bases remained unmatched. CDR3 nucleotide sequence: TGTGCCAGCAGCCAAGATCCTAGCGGGAGAGGGGCTTATGGCGAGCAGTACTTC. Protein: CASSQDPSGRGAYGEQYF.

The chain uses TRBV6-5 and TRBJ2-1; 7 nucleotides agree with TRBD2. This CDR3 spans 15 amino acids. Germline assignment: CDR1 MNHEY and CDR2 SVGAGI. Trimming removed 7 bases from V and 1 base from J; junction bases left unmatched: 7. The CDR3 reads CASTLAVGSYNEQFF. The CDR3 bases are TGTGCCAGCACCCTAGCGGTCGGTTCCTACAATGAGCAGTTCTTC.

The V gene is TRBV7-9, the J gene TRBJ2-3; D remains unclear. The CDR3 runs to 12 residues. V was shortened by 5 bases and J by 2 bases, with 5 bases between the two germline ends. CDR1 and CDR2 (germline): SEHNR, FQNEAQ (reference sequence). DNA of the CDR3: TGTGCCAGCAGCAGAGCCACAGATACGCAGTATTTT. Amino acids: CASSRATDTQYF.

The rearrangement uses TRBV1 and TRBJ2-7; the table gives TRBD2 as D, unverified against the DNA. TRBV1 is a pseudogene. The CDR3 has 16 residues. The CDR3 nucleotides are TGCACCAGCAGGCAAGGACTAGCGGGAGTTCCCTACGAGCAGTACTTC. As protein: CTSRQGLAGVPYEQYF.

The chain recombines TRBV28 with TRBJ1-2; 8 nucleotides agree with TRBD1. With 6 bases clipped from V and 5 bases from J, the junction kept 5 bases outside the gene matches. The CDR3 consists of 13 residues. Germline values: CDR1 MDHEN, CDR2 SYDVKM. Here the CDR3 reads CASSGQGTYGYTF. As DNA, the CDR3 is TGTGCCAGCAGCGGACAGGGAACTTATGGCTACACCTTC.

This chain connects TRBV7-9 to TRBJ1-1; 7 bases are shared with TRBD1. The CDR3 is 14 residues long. Trimming at V came to 5 bases and at J to 1 base, leaving 4 bases not matched to a gene. CDR1 is SEHNR, CDR2 FQNEAQ, per germline (reference sequence). CDR3 residues: CASSPWTGNTEAFF. The CDR3 nucleotides read TGTGCCAGCAGCCCATGGACAGGGAACACTGAAGCTTTCTTT.

In this sample, this clone turned up once. The chain combines TRBV29-1 with TRBJ1-1; 8 bases line up with TRBD1. V trimming: 7 bases; J trimming: 0 bases; junction bases outside the gene matches: 7. The CDR3 runs 14 residues. In germline, CDR1 is SQVTM, CDR2 ANQGSEA. The CDR3 DNA is TGCAGCGCCGACAGGGGAGCCATGAACACTGAAGCTTTCTTT. Translation: CSADRGAMNTEAFF.

As to this clone: Its ends do not fully match the called genes, so a read error is possible. CDR3 sequence (DNA): TGTGCTAGCAGCCCCGGGATACCCCAGGCGGGCTACAATGAGCAGTTCTTC. This encodes CASSPGIPQAGYNEQFF. This chain connects TRBV7-7 to TRBJ2-1; possible D gene TRBD2, 5 bases. The CDR3 has 17 amino acids. Germline CDR1 reads SSHAT; CDR2 reads FNYEAQ (reference sequence).

The genes are TRBV28 and TRBJ2-7; 7 positions match TRBD2. The V gene end was trimmed by 11 bases and the J gene end by 2 bases; junction bases not matched to a gene: 3. CDR3 length equals 11 residues. Per the germline V gene, CDR1 is MDHEN and CDR2 is SYDVKM. CDR3 DNA sequence: TGTGCCGGCGGGGGACCCTACGAGCAGTACTTC. Its protein is CAGGGPYEQYF.

The gene calls are TRBV6-5 and TRBJ2-7, with TRBD2 identical over 7 bases. Germline CDR1 reads MNHEY; CDR2 reads SVGAGI. This CDR3 spans 15 amino acids. V gave up 2 bases and J gave up 1 base; unmatched junction bases: 5. The CDR3 sequence is CASSYGPAGSYEQYF. The CDR3 nucleotides read TGTGCCAGCAGTTACGGCCCAGCGGGATCCTACGAGCAGTACTTC.